This T cell receptor (beta chain) emerged from a study of shared clonotypes between healthy human individuals. Negatively enriched CD4+ T cells were divided by CD45RA into naive and memory. Data came from immunoSEQ multiplex PCR; TCRdb stores just in-frame clones and leaves some out. The sample includes about 1.1 million clones, approximately 75% of them seen just once. V was trimmed by 1 base and J by 3 bases, leaving 10 bases between them. Germline CDR1 reads SGHTA; CDR2 reads FQGNSA. CDR3 length equals 15 residues. The sequence was obtained from a man aged 18 to 30 in good health. Some clones in this sample may be carry-over from other donors' samples. V usage is TRBV7-2 and J usage is TRBJ1-5, with D possibly matching TRBD1 (5 bases). The sequenced sample was memory CD4+ T cells from PBMCs. Subset indicated: CD45RA-negative fraction. CDR3 DNA: TGTGCCAGCAGCTTAGGACAGACTTTCAATCAGCCCCAGCATTTT. Its protein is CASSLGQTFNQPQHF.